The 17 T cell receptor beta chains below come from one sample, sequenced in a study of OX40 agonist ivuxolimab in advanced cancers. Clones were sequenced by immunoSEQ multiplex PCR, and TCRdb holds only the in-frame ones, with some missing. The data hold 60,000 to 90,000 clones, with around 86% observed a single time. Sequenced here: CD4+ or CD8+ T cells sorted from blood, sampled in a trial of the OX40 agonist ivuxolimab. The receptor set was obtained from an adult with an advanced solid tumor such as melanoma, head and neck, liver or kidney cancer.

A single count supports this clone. The CDR3 DNA reads as TGTGCCAGCAGACTGGCTGGCGGACCATTAGAGACCCAGTACTTC. It codes for CASRLAGGPLETQYF. The chain employs TRBV28 and TRBJ2-5; D not certain. This CDR3 has 15 amino acids. Looked up from germline, CDR1 is MDHEN and CDR2 is SYDVKM. Trimming removed 6 bases at V and 4 bases at J, with 18 bases between.

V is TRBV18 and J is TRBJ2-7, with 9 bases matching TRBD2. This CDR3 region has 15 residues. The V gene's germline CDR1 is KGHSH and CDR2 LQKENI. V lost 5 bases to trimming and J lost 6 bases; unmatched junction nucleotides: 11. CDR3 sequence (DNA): TGTGCCAGCTCAAGGTCTCGCGGGGGGGCGGGCGAGCAGTACTTC. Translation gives CASSRSRGGAGEQYF.

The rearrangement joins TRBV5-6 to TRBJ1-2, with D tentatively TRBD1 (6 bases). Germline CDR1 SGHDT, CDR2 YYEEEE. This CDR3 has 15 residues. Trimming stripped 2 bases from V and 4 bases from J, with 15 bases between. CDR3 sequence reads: CASSLRGATLYGYTF. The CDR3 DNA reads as TGTGCCAGCAGCTTACGGGGGGCTACCCTCTATGGCTACACCTTC.

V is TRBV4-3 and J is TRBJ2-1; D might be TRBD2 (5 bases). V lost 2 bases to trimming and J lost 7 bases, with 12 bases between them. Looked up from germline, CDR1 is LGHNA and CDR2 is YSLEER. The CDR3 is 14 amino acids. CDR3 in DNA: TGCGCCAGCAGCCAACACCTAGCATCGAATGAGCAGTTCTTC. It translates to CASSQHLASNEQFF.

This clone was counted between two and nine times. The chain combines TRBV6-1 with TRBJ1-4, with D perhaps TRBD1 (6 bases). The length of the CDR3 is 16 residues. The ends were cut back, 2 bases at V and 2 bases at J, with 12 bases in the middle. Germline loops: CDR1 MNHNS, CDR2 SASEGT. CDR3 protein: CASSERGAGTNEKLFF. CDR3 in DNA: TGTGCCAGCAGTGAAAGGGGGGCAGGGACTAATGAAAAACTGTTTTTT.

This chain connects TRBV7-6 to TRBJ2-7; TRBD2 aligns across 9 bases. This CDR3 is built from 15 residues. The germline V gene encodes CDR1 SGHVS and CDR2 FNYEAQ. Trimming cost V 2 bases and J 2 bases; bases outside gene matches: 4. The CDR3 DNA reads TGTGCCAGCAGCTTATCCGGGACTAGCCCCTACGAGCAGTACTTC. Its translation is CASSLSGTSPYEQYF.

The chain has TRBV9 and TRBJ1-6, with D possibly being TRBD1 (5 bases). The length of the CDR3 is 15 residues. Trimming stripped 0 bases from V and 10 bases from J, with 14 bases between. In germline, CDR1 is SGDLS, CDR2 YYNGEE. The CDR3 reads CASSVGGLEWSPLHF. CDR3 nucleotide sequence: TGTGCCAGCAGCGTAGGGGGACTGGAGTGGTCACCCCTCCACTTT.

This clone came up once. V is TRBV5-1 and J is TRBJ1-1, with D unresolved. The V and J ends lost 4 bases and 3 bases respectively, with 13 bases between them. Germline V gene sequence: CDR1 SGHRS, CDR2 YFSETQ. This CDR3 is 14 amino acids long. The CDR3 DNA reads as TGCGCCAGCAGCCCGGGAGAGTTTGACACTGAAGCTTTCTTT. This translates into CASSPGEFDTEAFF.

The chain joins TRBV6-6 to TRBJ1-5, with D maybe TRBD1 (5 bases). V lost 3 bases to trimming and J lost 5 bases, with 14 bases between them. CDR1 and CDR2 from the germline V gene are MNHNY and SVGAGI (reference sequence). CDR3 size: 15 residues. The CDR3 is CASSYLVGGDQPQHF. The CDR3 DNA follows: TGTGCCAGCAGTTATCTTGTGGGGGGGGATCAGCCCCAGCATTTT.

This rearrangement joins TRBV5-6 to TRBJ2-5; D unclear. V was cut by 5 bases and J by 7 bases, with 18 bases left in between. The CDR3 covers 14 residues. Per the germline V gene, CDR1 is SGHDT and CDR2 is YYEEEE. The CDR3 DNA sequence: TGTGCCAGCAGGAAAACCGGGCCAGCTGGGACCCAGTACTTC. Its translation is CASRKTGPAGTQYF.

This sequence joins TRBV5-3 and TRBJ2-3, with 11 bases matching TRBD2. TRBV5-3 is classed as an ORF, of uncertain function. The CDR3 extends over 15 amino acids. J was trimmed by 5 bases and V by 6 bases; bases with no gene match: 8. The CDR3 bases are TGTGCCAGAACAGACCGACTAGCGGGGATAGATACGCAGTATTTT. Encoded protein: CARTDRLAGIDTQYF.

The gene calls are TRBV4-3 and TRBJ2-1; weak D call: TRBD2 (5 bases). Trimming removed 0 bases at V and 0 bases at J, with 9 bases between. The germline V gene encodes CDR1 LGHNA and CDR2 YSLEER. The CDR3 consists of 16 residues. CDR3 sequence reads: CASSQDNGVSYNEQFF. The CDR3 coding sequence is TGCGCCAGCAGCCAAGATAACGGGGTCTCCTACAATGAGCAGTTCTTC.

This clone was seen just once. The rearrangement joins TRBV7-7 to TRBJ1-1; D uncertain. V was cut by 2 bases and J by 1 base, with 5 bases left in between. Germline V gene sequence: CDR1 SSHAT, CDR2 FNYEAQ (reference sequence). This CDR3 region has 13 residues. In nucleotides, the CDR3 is TGTGCCAGCAGCTTAAGGGAGAACACTGAAGCTTTCTTT. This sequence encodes CASSLRENTEAFF.

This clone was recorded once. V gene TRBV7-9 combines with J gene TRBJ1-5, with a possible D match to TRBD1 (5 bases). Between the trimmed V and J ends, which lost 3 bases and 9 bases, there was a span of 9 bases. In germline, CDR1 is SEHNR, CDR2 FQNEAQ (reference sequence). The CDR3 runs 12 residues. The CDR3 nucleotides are TGTGCCAGCAGCTTGGGGCTATCGCCCCAGCATTTT. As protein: CASSLGLSPQHF. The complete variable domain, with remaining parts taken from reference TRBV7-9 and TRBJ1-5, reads DTGVSQNPRHKITKRGQNVTFRCDPISEHNRLYWYRQTLGQGPEFLTYFQNEAQLEKSRLLSDRFSAERPKGSFSTLEIQRTEQGDSAMYLCASSLGLSPQHFGDGTRLSIL.

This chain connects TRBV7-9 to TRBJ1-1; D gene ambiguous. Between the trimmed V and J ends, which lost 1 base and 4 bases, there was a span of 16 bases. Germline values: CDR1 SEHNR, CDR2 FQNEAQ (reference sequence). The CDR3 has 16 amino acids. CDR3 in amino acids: CASSLVASGLVTEAFF. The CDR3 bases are TGTGCCAGCAGCTTAGTAGCGTCCGGTTTGGTCACTGAAGCTTTCTTT.

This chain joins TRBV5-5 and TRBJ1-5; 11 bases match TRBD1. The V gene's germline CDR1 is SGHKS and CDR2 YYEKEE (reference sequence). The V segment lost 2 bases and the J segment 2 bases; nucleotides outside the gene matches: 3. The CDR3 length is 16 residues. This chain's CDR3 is CASSLRTGGGNQPQHF. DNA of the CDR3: TGTGCCAGCAGCTTAAGGACAGGGGGCGGCAATCAGCCCCAGCATTTT.

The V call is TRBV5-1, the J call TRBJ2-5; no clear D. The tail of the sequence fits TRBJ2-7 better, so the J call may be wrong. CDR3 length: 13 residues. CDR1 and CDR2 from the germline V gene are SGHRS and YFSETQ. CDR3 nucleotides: TGCGCCAGCAGTTCTACTGGCGACCACGAGCAGTACTTC. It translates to CASSSTGDHEQYF.